The rows below give T cell receptor beta chains drawn from one sample of a study of T cells in Graves' hyperthyroidism and ophthalmopathy. A single record per CDR3 protein comes from TCRdb applying MiXCR to the multiplex PCR reads. The sample lists 550,000 to 650,000 distinct CDR3 sequences; approximately 15% were seen once. The sequenced sample was blood. Receptor source: a woman aged 30 to 39 with Graves' hyperthyroidism that later progressed to Graves' ophthalmopathy. Both conserved end residues are part of each CDR3. The order of the fields is clone size, V gene, D gene, J gene, CDR3 protein, CDR3 DNA. A D gene is named only where the DNA matches it firmly. Clone size appears in some rows only: once, few, many, or a class for an expanded clone.

abundance: .; v_gene: TRBV3-1; d_gene: .; j_gene: TRBJ1-1; CDR3aa: CASSQDSFGVGVNMEAFF; CDR3nt: TGTGCCAGCAGCCAAGACAGCTTTGGGGTGGGGGTCAATATGGAGGCTTTCTTT
abundance: many; v_gene: TRBV6-5; d_gene: .; j_gene: TRBJ1-6; CDR3aa: CASSYMDSNNSPLHF; CDR3nt: TGTGCCAGCAGTTACATGGACTCCAATAATTCACCCCTCCACTTT
abundance: .; v_gene: TRBV19; d_gene: TRBD2; j_gene: TRBJ2-7; CDR3aa: CASSMREGSYEQYF; CDR3nt: TGTGCCAGTAGTATGCGGGAGGGCTCCTACGAGCAGTACTTC
abundance: many; v_gene: TRBV7-9; d_gene: TRBD2; j_gene: TRBJ2-1; CDR3aa: CASSLLAGVYNEQFF; CDR3nt: TGTGCCAGCAGCTTACTAGCGGGAGTTTACAATGAGCAGTTCTTC
abundance: few; v_gene: TRBV30; d_gene: .; j_gene: TRBJ1-4; CDR3aa: CAWSPSFTGIGEKLFF; CDR3nt: TGTGCCTGGAGTCCCAGCTTCACAGGGATTGGTGAAAAACTGTTTTTT
abundance: many; v_gene: TRBV24-1; d_gene: TRBD2; j_gene: TRBJ2-5; CDR3aa: CATGLAAKETQYF; CDR3nt: TGTGCCACCGGACTAGCGGCTAAAGAGACCCAGTACTTC
abundance: many; v_gene: TRBV20-1; d_gene: .; j_gene: TRBJ1-6; CDR3aa: CSASAEPLSSPLHF; CDR3nt: TGCAGTGCTAGTGCCGAACCCCTTAGTTCACCCCTCCACTTT
abundance: many; v_gene: TRBV12-3/TRBV12-4; d_gene: .; j_gene: TRBJ1-5; CDR3aa: CASTLGTQPQHF; CDR3nt: TGTGCCAGCACCCTTGGAACTCAGCCCCAGCATTTT
abundance: few; v_gene: TRBV7-9; d_gene: TRBD1; j_gene: TRBJ2-1; CDR3aa: CASSFGQGRDEQFF; CDR3nt: TGTGCCAGCAGCTTCGGACAGGGGAGGGATGAGCAGTTCTTC
abundance: many; v_gene: TRBV5-1; d_gene: TRBD2; j_gene: TRBJ2-1; CDR3aa: CASSLVVAGGPLNEQFF; CDR3nt: TGCGCCAGCAGCTTGGTTGTAGCGGGAGGGCCACTCAATGAGCAGTTCTTC
abundance: many; v_gene: TRBV2; d_gene: .; j_gene: TRBJ2-7; CDR3aa: CASSSPGGVTYEQYF; CDR3nt: TGTGCCAGCAGTTCCCCCGGCGGGGTAACCTACGAGCAGTACTTC
abundance: many; v_gene: TRBV19; d_gene: TRBD1; j_gene: TRBJ1-2; CDR3aa: CASSIDLSGRGNGYTF; CDR3nt: TGTGCCAGTAGTATAGATCTATCAGGCAGGGGGAATGGCTACACCTTC
abundance: few; v_gene: TRBV19; d_gene: .; j_gene: TRBJ1-1; CDR3aa: CATPWGGSTEAFF; CDR3nt: TGTGCCACCCCATGGGGGGGCAGCACTGAAGCTTTCTTT
abundance: many; v_gene: TRBV3-1; d_gene: .; j_gene: TRBJ1-1; CDR3aa: CASSQGGKAFF; CDR3nt: TGTGCCAGCAGCCAAGGTGGTAAAGCTTTCTTT
abundance: .; v_gene: TRBV5-6; d_gene: .; j_gene: TRBJ1-1; CDR3aa: CASSWALGTEAFF; CDR3nt: TGTGCCAGCAGCTGGGCTTTGGGCACTGAAGCTTTCTTT
abundance: few; v_gene: TRBV12-3/TRBV12-4; d_gene: TRBD1; j_gene: TRBJ2-7; CDR3aa: CASSASDRTRYEQYF; CDR3nt: TGTGCCAGCAGTGCTTCGGACAGGACCCGCTACGAGCAGTACTTC
abundance: .; v_gene: TRBV19; d_gene: .; j_gene: TRBJ1-1; CDR3aa: CASNPGLGDEAFF; CDR3nt: TGTGCCAGTAACCCTGGGCTGGGAGATGAAGCTTTCTTT
abundance: many; v_gene: TRBV7-2; d_gene: TRBD2; j_gene: TRBJ2-7; CDR3aa: CASSLASVAGHYEQYF; CDR3nt: TGTGCCAGCAGCTTAGCATCTGTAGCGGGTCACTACGAGCAGTACTTC